This T cell receptor (beta chain) was found in a study of shared clonotypes between healthy human individuals. Study observations and caveats: Estimated richness was generally greater in naive than memory subsets.

The CDR3 extends over 15 amino acids. Germline V lookup: CDR1 MNHEY, CDR2 SMNVEV (reference sequence). V lost 0 bases to trimming and J lost 1 base, with 7 bases between them. Notes on this clone: What it recognizes is unknown.

The assay was immunoSEQ multiplex PCR, and TCRdb's table has in-frame clones only and misses some. The data hold approximately 110,000 clones, with less than 75% observed a single time. V is TRBV27 and J is TRBJ1-5; no definite D call. Sequenced: memory CD8+ T cells sorted from blood. Documented subset: CD45RO+ cells pooled with CCR7-negative TemRA cells. The TCR sequence derives from a woman aged 30 to 39 in good health. CDR3 residues: CASSLSAQSNQPQHF. CDR3 nucleotides: TGTGCCAGCAGTTTATCAGCACAGAGCAATCAGCCCCAGCATTTT.